This TCR beta chain originates from a study of blood T cell repertoires in COVID-19. Method: immunoSEQ multiplex PCR; TCRdb's copy keeps in-frame clones and lacks some. This sample yields some 210,000 clones, of which approximately 91% are seen a single time; 6.2% belongs to the top ten. V lost 3 bases and J 1 base, leaving 9 bases between the germline ends. Germline V CDR1 and CDR2: SGHNT, YENEEA. CDR3 size: 15 residues. The V and J genes are TRBV11-3 and TRBJ2-2; TRBD2 is a possible D gene (6 bases). This receptor was taken from a woman aged 40 to 50 who had recovered from COVID-19. Input material: peripheral blood. The CDR3 region is CASSFGTVNTGELFF. In DNA, the CDR3 is TGTGCCAGCAGCTTTGGGACTGTGAACACCGGGGAGCTGTTTTTT.